This passage covers 4 T cell receptor beta chains from one sample sequenced in a study of T cell responses to AZD1222 COVID-19 vaccine. This table comes from immunoSEQ multiplex PCR, and its TCRdb copy is limited to in-frame clones, with some not included. There are 85,000 to 110,000 clones in the sample; 91% occur only once, and 45% lies in the top ten. Sequencing used peripheral blood, obtained on day 0 of AZD1222 vaccination. The receptors come from an adult in good health.

V usage is TRBV6-2 or TRBV6-3 and J usage is TRBJ2-5; 9 nucleotides agree with TRBD2. CDR1 is MNHEY, CDR2 SVGEGT, per germline. CDR3 length: 16 residues. The V and J ends lost 6 bases and 5 bases, in that order; junction bases with no gene match: 13. The CDR3 DNA reads as TGTGCCAGCAGCATCGGGTTAGCGGGAGCAAGTGAGACCCAGTACTTC. This gives the protein CASSIGLAGASETQYF.

DNA of the CDR3: TGTGCCAGCAGCCAGAATTACAATAATTCACCCCTCCACTTT. Translating it yields CASSQNYNNSPLHF. The chain couples TRBV7-8 to TRBJ1-6; no reliable D call. The V end lost 5 bases, the J end lost 5 bases, and 10 bases lay between the germline ends. This CDR3 has 14 residues. Germline V gives CDR1 SGHVS, CDR2 FQNEAQ.

CDR3 DNA: TGCAGCGCCCTTCGGGGCACTAATGAAAAACTGTTTTTT. It is translated as CSALRGTNEKLFF. The chain recombines TRBV29-1 with TRBJ1-4, with a tentative D call TRBD1 (5 bases). Germline assignment: CDR1 SQVTM and CDR2 ANQGSEA. The ends were cut back, 7 bases at V and 2 bases at J, with 11 bases in the middle. This CDR3 contains 13 residues.

The V gene is TRBV18, the J gene TRBJ1-5; D may be TRBD1 (5 bases). V lost 6 bases and J lost 7, with 19 bases in between. Germline assignment: CDR1 KGHSH and CDR2 LQKENI. CDR3 length: 15 amino acids. The CDR3, as DNA: TGTGCCAGCTCCACGACCGCTGCCGGGGGGCAGCCCCAGCATTTT. Residues: CASSTTAAGGQPQHF.